The 19 T cell receptor beta chains given below trace back to one sample, sequenced in a study of blood T cell repertoires in COVID-19. Some clones are missing from TCRdb's copy, which holds only in-frame ones; the method was immunoSEQ multiplex PCR. The sample lists 150,000 or so clones, about 82% occurring once. Sample: peripheral blood. These receptors all stem from an elderly woman with active or convalescent COVID-19.

V gene TRBV12-5 combines with J gene TRBJ1-2; 10 bases are shared with TRBD1. From germline, CDR1 is LGHNT and CDR2 FRNRAP. The CDR3 has 15 residues. V gave up 4 bases and J gave up 4 bases; unmatched junction bases: 6. As DNA, the CDR3 is TGTGCTAGTGGTTGGCCGGGACAGGGGATCTATGGCTACACCTTC. Translating it yields CASGWPGQGIYGYTF.

The chain's CDR3 is CASSMRGPGQANSNQPQHF. For the CDR3, the DNA is TGTGCCAGTAGTATGAGGGGACCGGGACAGGCAAATAGCAATCAGCCCCAGCATTTT. V is TRBV19 and J is TRBJ1-5, with 8 positions matching TRBD1. Trimming removed 3 bases from V and 0 bases from J; junction bases left unmatched: 13. Germline CDR1 and CDR2: LNHDA and SQIVND (reference sequence). The CDR3 sequence is 19 residues long.

This chain uses TRBV7-9 with TRBJ2-2; 7 positions match TRBD1. Trimming removed 5 bases from V and 4 bases from J; junction bases left unmatched: 13. This CDR3 is built from 17 residues. The germline CDR1 and CDR2 sequences are SEHNR and FQNEAQ (reference sequence). DNA of the CDR3: TGTGCCAGCAGCCTAGGGTCGGGACAGAGCCGCACCGGGGAGCTGTTTTTT. Translating it yields CASSLGSGQSRTGELFF.

The chain's CDR3 is CASVSQLSPMNTEAFF. The DNA for the CDR3 is TGTGCCAGCGTGTCACAGCTATCTCCAATGAACACTGAAGCTTTCTTT. The chain couples TRBV6-4 to TRBJ1-1; no reliable D call. In germline, CDR1 is MRHNA, CDR2 SNTAGT. The CDR3 consists of 16 residues. The V and J ends lost 8 bases and 0 bases respectively, with 19 bases between them.

Written as DNA, the CDR3 is TGCAGTGCTAGTGTAGTGGATACGCAGTATTTT. Translated: CSASVVDTQYF. The chain recombines TRBV20-1 with TRBJ2-3; D remains unclear. The V gene lost 3 bases and the J gene lost 6 bases, with 7 bases spanning the gap. The V gene's germline CDR1 is DFQATT and CDR2 SNEGSKA (reference sequence). The CDR3 length is 11 residues.

This clone was counted only a few times. The rearrangement links TRBV7-2 to TRBJ1-1; 7 bases agree with TRBD1. This CDR3 has 14 amino acids. CDR1 and CDR2 (germline): SGHTA, FQGNSA. V trimming: 5 bases; J trimming: 0 bases; junction bases outside the gene matches: 3. CDR3 sequence reads: CASSLGQLNTEAFF. DNA of the CDR3: TGTGCCAGCAGCCTGGGACAGTTGAACACTGAAGCTTTCTTT. The full variable domain, with the rest looked up from reference TRBV7-2 and TRBJ1-1, is GAGVSQSPSNKVTEKGKDVELRCDPISGHTALYWYRQSLGQGLEFLIYFQGNSAPDKSGLPSDRFSAERTGGSVSTLTIQRTQQEDSAVYLCASSLGQLNTEAFFGQGTRLTVV.

The genes are TRBV5-1 and TRBJ2-1; TRBD2 matches 13 bases. This CDR3 contains 14 residues. The J segment lost 7 bases and the V segment lost 6 bases, leaving 4 bases of the junction unmatched. Germline-derived CDR1 and CDR2 are SGHRS and YFSETQ. Written as DNA, the CDR3 is TGCGCCAGCAAACTAGCGGGGGGGCAGAATGAGCAGTTCTTC. Encoded protein: CASKLAGGQNEQFF. The variable domain in full, completed from reference TRBV5-1 and TRBJ2-1, reads KAGVTQTPRYLIKTRGQQVTLSCSPISGHRSVSWYQQTPGQGLQFLFEYFSETQRNKGNFPGRFSGRQFSNSRSEMNVSTLELGDSALYLCASKLAGGQNEQFFGPGTRLTVL.

This clone was picked up one time. J is TRBJ1-4 and V is TRBV4-2, with D uncertain. Trimming took 0 bases from V and 8 from J, leaving 16 bases between them. The germline gives CDR1 LGHNA, CDR2 YNFKEQ. CDR3 size: 16 residues. CDR3 region: CASSQERGPPSEKLFF. CDR3 DNA sequence: TGTGCCAGCAGCCAAGAACGCGGCCCCCCTAGCGAAAAACTGTTTTTT.

The rearrangement uses TRBV15 and TRBJ2-1; 15 positions match TRBD2. Germline-derived CDR1 and CDR2 are LNHNV and YYDKDF (reference sequence). Trimming cost V 1 base and J 8 bases; bases outside gene matches: 6. The CDR3 sequence is 17 residues long. The CDR3 coding sequence is TGTGCCACCAGCAGAGGAGGCTGGACTAGCGGGGGGGATGAGCAGTTCTTC. This codes for CATSRGGWTSGGDEQFF.

The J gene is TRBJ1-6, the V gene TRBV4-2; 8 nucleotides align to TRBD1. Germline assignment: CDR1 LGHNA and CDR2 YNFKEQ. The J segment lost 3 bases and the V segment lost 1 base, leaving 5 bases of the junction unmatched. The CDR3 runs to 17 residues. The CDR3 DNA follows: TGTGCCAGCAGCCAAGGGGACAGGAGCCTCTATAATTCACCCCTCCACTTT. Protein: CASSQGDRSLYNSPLHF.

The sample holds a few counts of this clone. V gene TRBV7-9 combines with J gene TRBJ2-1, with 13 bases that match TRBD2. The V and J ends lost 3 bases and 7 bases, in that order; junction bases with no gene match: 3. The CDR3 totals 15 residues. Germline values: CDR1 SEHNR, CDR2 FQNEAQ (reference sequence). CDR3 loop: CASSLTSGGINEQFF. In DNA form, the CDR3 reads TGTGCCAGCAGCTTGACTAGCGGGGGGATAAATGAGCAGTTCTTC.

The rearrangement uses TRBV3-1 (or the pseudogene TRBV3-2) and TRBJ1-3; D gene unclear. This CDR3 is 14 amino acids long. V lost 4 bases to trimming and J lost 0 bases, with 7 bases between them. Germline V CDR1 and CDR2: LGHDT, YNNKEL (reference sequence). This CDR3 is CASSRSGSGNTIYF. The DNA of the CDR3 is TGTGCCAGCAGCCGATCGGGCTCTGGAAACACCATATATTTT.

This chain uses TRBV7-9 with TRBJ1-1; tentative D call: TRBD1 (5 bases). From germline, CDR1 is SEHNR and CDR2 FQNEAQ (reference sequence). The CDR3 is 14 amino acids. Trimming shortened V by 5 bases and J by 0 bases, and 10 bases separated the two germline ends. This CDR3 is CASSQTALNTEAFF. The CDR3 region has the DNA TGTGCCAGCAGCCAGACAGCTTTGAACACTGAAGCTTTCTTT.

The chain couples TRBV19 to TRBJ1-1; D possibly corresponds to TRBD1 (6 bases). This CDR3 is 14 amino acids long. V dropped 5 bases and J dropped 1 base, with 11 bases sitting between them. Germline V CDR1 and CDR2: LNHDA, SQIVND (reference sequence). DNA for the CDR3: TGTGCCAGTAGTTTAAGGGGACAGAACACTGAAGCTTTCTTT. It specifies CASSLRGQNTEAFF.

This chain links TRBV25-1 with TRBJ1-2; D unresolved. V lost 3 bases, J lost 1 base, and 3 bases lay in between. The CDR3 runs to 12 residues. The germline CDR1 and CDR2 sequences are MGHDK and SYGVNS. The CDR3: CASSDINYGYTF. DNA for the CDR3: TGTGCCAGCAGTGACATTAACTATGGCTACACCTTC.

The table lists this clone with many counts. V gene TRBV14 combines with J gene TRBJ1-4; perhaps TRBD1 as D (6 bases). The ends were cut back, 8 bases at V and 8 bases at J, with 15 bases in the middle. The CDR3 is 13 residues long. Germline CDR1 SGHDN, CDR2 FVKESK. DNA of the CDR3: TGTGCCAGCCAAGGACAGCTGTGGGAAAAACTGTTTTTT. Translating gives CASQGQLWEKLFF.

The chain joins TRBV27 to TRBJ1-2; TRBD1 matches at 8 bases. This CDR3 is 13 amino acids long. Trimming removed 8 bases from V and 2 bases from J; junction bases left unmatched: 4. Looked up from germline, CDR1 is MNHEY and CDR2 is SMNVEV (reference sequence). CDR3 DNA: TGTGCCAGCTCGGCAGGGGGCAACTATGGCTACACCTTC. Protein sequence: CASSAGGNYGYTF.

This chain joins TRBV11-2 and TRBJ1-6, with D maybe TRBD1 (5 bases). V was cut by 5 bases and J by 7 bases, with 9 bases left in between. CDR1 and CDR2 from the germline V gene are SGHAT and FQNNGV. CDR3 size: 13 residues. CDR3 sequence reads: CASSIYRNSPLHF. The CDR3 DNA reads TGTGCCAGCAGCATTTACAGGAATTCACCCCTCCACTTT.

This rearrangement joins TRBV28 to TRBJ1-4; 11 bases agree with TRBD1. The junction had 6 bases not matched to a gene; V was cut back by 8 bases and J by 7 bases. This CDR3 region has 14 residues. Germline V gives CDR1 MDHEN, CDR2 SYDVKM. The CDR3: CASHSGTGGEKLFF. DNA for the CDR3: TGTGCCAGCCACTCGGGGACAGGGGGTGAAAAACTGTTTTTT.